A single sample gave rise to the 21 T cell receptor beta chains below, sequenced in a study of CD8+ T cells in alopecia areata. After isolation, RNA underwent reverse transcription to generate cDNA as the sequencing template. Method: immunoSEQ multiplex PCR; TCRdb's copy keeps in-frame clones and lacks some. This table has approximately 180,000 clones, around 63% appearing once. Sequenced here: CD4+ T cells sorted from blood, sampled at week 0. The receptor source for this set is a human donor with alopecia areata.

V gene TRBV19 combines with J gene TRBJ2-1, with 7 bases fitting TRBD2. The V and J ends lost 7 bases and 2 bases, in that order; junction bases with no gene match: 20. Per the germline V gene, CDR1 is LNHDA and CDR2 is SQIVND (reference sequence). This CDR3 is built from 19 residues. CDR3 sequence reads: CASNRRGSGAGSTYNEQFF. The DNA of the CDR3 is TGTGCCAGTAATCGTCGAGGCAGCGGAGCGGGGTCTACCTACAATGAGCAGTTCTTC. Based on the CDR3 plus reference TRBV19 and TRBJ2-1, the full variable domain is DGGITQSPKYLFRKEGQNVTLSCEQNLNHDAMYWYRQDPGQGLRLIYYSQIVNDFQKGDIAEGYSVSREKKESFPLTVTSAQKNPTAFYLCASNRRGSGAGSTYNEQFFGPGTRLTVL.

This clone was observed once. In the same sample, other DNA sequences code for this CDR3. The chain uses TRBV29-1 and TRBJ2-7; D uncertain. This CDR3 spans 11 amino acids. V was clipped by 5 bases and J by 2 bases, with 7 bases between them. Germline-derived CDR1 and CDR2 are SQVTM and ANQGSEA. In DNA, the CDR3 is TGCAGCGTTCGTGGGACCTACGAGCAGTACTTC. It codes for CSVRGTYEQYF.

In its sample, this clone was seen a few times. The genes are TRBV5-6 and TRBJ2-4, with D unresolved. Germline lookup yields CDR1 SGHDT and CDR2 YYEEEE. There are 12 residues in the CDR3. V lost 2 bases, J lost 7 bases, and 7 bases lay in between. CDR3 region: CASSLRVNIQYF. The CDR3 DNA sequence: TGTGCCAGCAGCTTAAGGGTGAACATTCAGTACTTC.

The rearrangement joins TRBV4-3 to TRBJ1-2; 9 nucleotides agree with TRBD1. Germline values: CDR1 LGHNA, CDR2 YSLEER. J was trimmed by 6 bases and V by 1 base; bases with no gene match: 12. The CDR3 totals 17 residues. The CDR3: CASSQAISGTGNHGYTF. CDR3 DNA sequence: TGCGCCAGCAGCCAAGCGATTTCAGGGACAGGGAATCATGGCTACACCTTC.

CDR3: CASSLIGQEGEQYF. As DNA, the CDR3 is TGTGCCAGCAGTTTAATCGGGCAGGAAGGCGAGCAGTACTTC. This chain connects TRBV27 to TRBJ2-7; D gene unclear. The CDR3 length is 14 residues. The germline gives CDR1 MNHEY, CDR2 SMNVEV (reference sequence). The germline V and J ends were trimmed by 2 bases and 6 bases, with 14 bases remaining between them.

V usage is TRBV29-1 and J usage is TRBJ2-1; either TRBD1 or TRBD2 may supply D (6 bases each). Germline CDR1 SQVTM, CDR2 ANQGSEA. Between the trimmed V and J ends, which lost 6 bases and 1 base, there was a span of 13 bases. This CDR3 is built from 14 residues. Written as DNA, the CDR3 is TGCAGCGTCGTAGGGGGGATATCCTACAATGAGCAGTTCTTC. Amino acids: CSVVGGISYNEQFF.

V gene TRBV6-1 combines with J gene TRBJ1-6, with D possibly TRBD1 on 6 matching bases. This CDR3 spans 15 amino acids. Germline values: CDR1 MNHNS, CDR2 SASEGT. V shed 8 bases and J shed 3 bases, with 14 bases lying between them. The CDR3 region has the DNA TGTGCCAGCGGGGAACAGGGCGTCTATAATTCACCCCTCCACTTT. Protein: CASGEQGVYNSPLHF.

This chain connects TRBV5-1 to TRBJ2-3; D is unresolved. The V and J ends lost 4 bases and 0 bases respectively, with 12 bases between them. This CDR3 has 15 amino acids. Germline CDR1 is SGHRS and CDR2 is YFSETQ. CDR3 bases: TGCGCCAGCAGCCTGCAAGCGCCCAGCACAGATACGCAGTATTTT. As protein: CASSLQAPSTDTQYF.

This clone has just a few counts. The chain has TRBV7-2 and TRBJ2-4; 9 bases line up with TRBD2. The CDR3 is 17 amino acids. The germline V gene has CDR1 SGHTA and CDR2 FQGNSA. The ends lost 6 bases at V and 1 base at J; junction bases unmatched: 10. The CDR3 sequence: CASSPRAGGQAKNIQYF. The CDR3 DNA sequence: TGTGCCAGCAGTCCCCGTGCGGGGGGGCAGGCCAAAAACATTCAGTACTTC.

This chain uses TRBV30 with TRBJ1-1, with a tentative D call TRBD1 (5 bases). This CDR3 has 12 amino acids. Germline V gene data show CDR1 as GTSNPN and CDR2 as SVGIG (reference sequence). The ends were cut back, 5 bases at V and 7 bases at J, with 14 bases in the middle. The CDR3 nucleotides read TGTGCCTGGTACCGGGACTCCTATGAAGCTTTCTTT. Its translation is CAWYRDSYEAFF.

The gene calls are TRBV6-5 and TRBJ1-6, with TRBD1 matching over 10 bases. This CDR3 spans 15 amino acids. The J segment lost 7 bases and the V segment lost 4 bases, leaving 4 bases of the junction unmatched. The germline CDR1 and CDR2 sequences are MNHEY and SVGAGI. CDR3 protein: CASSSGGQGNSPLHF. DNA of the CDR3: TGTGCCAGCAGTTCAGGGGGACAGGGGAATTCACCCCTCCACTTT.

The chain joins TRBV7-6 to TRBJ1-6; D unresolved. With 3 bases removed from V and 0 bases from J, the gap between germline ends came to 6 bases. The V gene's germline CDR1 is SGHVS and CDR2 FNYEAQ. The CDR3 is made up of 15 amino acids. CDR3 region: CASSFESSYNSPLHF. In nucleotides, the CDR3 is TGTGCCAGCAGCTTTGAAAGCTCCTATAATTCACCCCTCCACTTT.

The rearrangement joins TRBV30 to TRBJ2-7; weak D call: TRBD1 (5 bases). CDR1 is GTSNPN and CDR2 is SVGIG in the germline V gene (reference sequence). CDR3 size: 14 residues. V shed 0 bases and J shed 0 bases, with 9 bases lying between them. The CDR3 DNA reads TGTGCCTGGAGTGTAGCAGGGATCTCCTACGAGCAGTACTTC. This gives the protein CAWSVAGISYEQYF.

This clone was detected a few times. The gene calls are TRBV27 and TRBJ1-1, with D possibly matching TRBD1 (5 bases). Per the germline V gene, CDR1 is MNHEY and CDR2 is SMNVEV (reference sequence). The CDR3 totals 14 residues. The germline V and J ends were trimmed by 10 bases and 2 bases, with 17 bases remaining between them. CDR3 DNA sequence: TGTGCCACTCAGGGATCAGGGCCCAACACTGAAGCTTTCTTT. Protein: CATQGSGPNTEAFF.

The rearrangement uses TRBV7-2 and TRBJ2-5; 11 bases map to TRBD2. Germline V gene lookup returns CDR1 SGHTA and CDR2 FQGNSA. Germline trimming cut 5 bases from V and 3 bases from J; bases unmatched to any gene: 5. CDR3 length equals 15 residues. The CDR3 loop reads CASSVKTSGEETQYF. The DNA for the CDR3 is TGTGCCAGCAGCGTTAAGACTAGCGGGGAAGAGACCCAGTACTTC.

This clone came up a few times. The V and J genes are TRBV29-1 and TRBJ2-1; 7 bases map to TRBD2. Trimming at V came to 4 bases and at J to 4 bases, leaving 7 bases not matched to a gene. The CDR3 is made up of 14 amino acids. CDR1 and CDR2 from the germline V gene are SQVTM and ANQGSEA. This CDR3 is CSVVWLAVYNEQFF. The CDR3 DNA follows: TGCAGCGTTGTTTGGCTAGCGGTTTACAATGAGCAGTTCTTC.

V gene TRBV7-2 combines with J gene TRBJ2-3; D possibly corresponds to TRBD2 (5 bases). The ends were cut back, 5 bases at V and 3 bases at J, with 12 bases in the middle. CDR1 and CDR2 (germline): SGHTA, FQGNSA. This CDR3 has 14 amino acids. CDR3 nucleotide sequence: TGTGCCAGCAGCACTGGACTCGTTACAGATACGCAGTATTTT. It is translated as CASSTGLVTDTQYF.

The chain joins TRBV2 to TRBJ1-2; no clear D. Trimming left V 4 bases short and J 6 bases short, with 12 bases between. The CDR3 runs 13 residues. Per germline, CDR1 SNHLY and CDR2 FYNNEI. CDR3 amino acids: CASSAEAEHGYTF. CDR3 nucleotides: TGTGCCAGCAGTGCAGAGGCGGAGCATGGCTACACCTTC.

This clone was detected once. This chain connects TRBV4-3 to TRBJ1-4, with unresolved D. CDR1 and CDR2 (germline): LGHNA, YSLEER. The CDR3 extends over 17 amino acids. Trimming stripped 0 bases from V and 10 bases from J, with 21 bases between. The CDR3 bases are TGCGCCAGCAGCCAAGAAAGGCGGTCTGACGGTGGGCCAAAACTGTTTTTT. Protein sequence: CASSQERRSDGGPKLFF.

The chain uses TRBV4-1 and TRBJ2-7; 9 nucleotides agree with TRBD2. The junction had 5 bases not matched to a gene; V was cut back by 0 bases and J by 2 bases. CDR1 MGHRA and CDR2 YSYEKL come from the germline V gene. CDR3 length equals 16 residues. The chain's CDR3 is CASSQDRAGGTYEQYF. In nucleotides, the CDR3 is TGCGCCAGCAGCCAAGATCGAGCGGGGGGAACCTACGAGCAGTACTTC.

The rearrangement links TRBV29-1 to TRBJ1-5; weak D call: TRBD1 (5 bases). From germline, CDR1 is SQVTM and CDR2 ANQGSEA. Trimming removed 6 bases at V and 5 bases at J, with 14 bases between. This CDR3 is built from 13 residues. CDR3 loop: CSVQKQVDQPQHF. The DNA of the CDR3 is TGCAGCGTCCAAAAACAGGTAGATCAGCCCCAGCATTTT.